This T cell receptor beta chain was retrieved from a study of T cells in tuberculosis. Germline V lookup: CDR1 MDHEN, CDR2 SYDVKM. This CDR3 comprises 12 residues. V was pared by 2 bases and J by 10 bases, with 8 bases between. Method: immunoSEQ multiplex PCR; TCRdb's copy keeps in-frame clones and lacks some. The profile shows more than 35,000 clones, roughly 96% of them singletons. What was sequenced was PBMCs. The receptor was isolated from a donor aged 5 to 30 with latent tuberculosis or without tuberculosis infection. The J gene is TRBJ2-2, the V gene TRBV28, with D unclear. The CDR3 nucleotides are TGTGCCAGCAGTTTAAATGGAGCGGAGCTGTTTTTT. It yields the protein CASSLNGAELFF.